This T cell receptor (beta chain) was identified during a study of cytomegalovirus exposure and HLA in healthy donors. The PCR was carried out with 60 Vbeta primers and 13 Jbeta primers. The method was immunoSEQ multiplex PCR; TCRdb's version includes in-frame clones alone and lacks a portion of them. The sample carries some 88,000 clones, approximately 71% recorded once. The CDR3 contains 13 residues. Germline V gene lookup returns CDR1 SGHTA and CDR2 FQGTGA. The ends were cut back, 4 bases at V and 1 base at J, with 7 bases in the middle. The rearrangement links TRBV7-3 to TRBJ1-2, with no clear D. The receptor's source is a young woman in good health and CMV-seropositive. The sample comprised PBMCs. The chain's CDR3 is CASSSQINYGYTF. CDR3 sequence (DNA): TGTGCCAGCAGCTCACAGATTAACTATGGCTACACCTTC.